The 21 T cell receptor beta chains below all came from one sample that was sequenced in a study of cytomegalovirus exposure and HLA in healthy donors. The primer mix had 60 Vbeta and 13 Jbeta primers. Method: immunoSEQ multiplex PCR; TCRdb's copy keeps in-frame clones and lacks some. The profile covers more than 110,000 clones, with 79% appearing a single time and 2.5% to 3.5% taken by the ten largest. The sequencing sample was made of PBMCs. The receptors originated from a female donor in good health and CMV-seronegative.

Concerning this clone: Without the conserved terminal phenylalanine or tryptophan, this CDR3 likely stems from a read error. This sequence joins TRBV29-1 and TRBJ1-5; tentatively, D is TRBD1 (5 bases). Germline V lookup: CDR1 SQVTM, CDR2 ANQGSEA. This CDR3 contains 13 residues. The ends were cut back, 5 bases at V and 3 bases at J, with 11 bases in the middle. The CDR3: CSVLTVLNQPQHL. The CDR3 nucleotides are TGCAGCGTTTTGACAGTACTCAATCAGCCCCAGCATCTT.

This rearrangement joins TRBV7-2 to TRBJ2-7; 8 bases fit TRBD2. This CDR3 is built from 15 residues. CDR1 is SGHTA, CDR2 FQGNSA, per germline. The J segment lost 4 bases and the V segment lost 7 bases, leaving 12 bases of the junction unmatched. In DNA, the CDR3 is TGTGCCAGCACCATTTCAGCGGGAGTGGCGTACGAGCAGTACTTC. Its translation is CASTISAGVAYEQYF.

This clone occurred a few times. Its ends do not fully match the called genes, so a read error is possible. The chain links TRBV7-7 to TRBJ2-7; D might be TRBD1 (5 bases). The CDR3 length is 14 residues. Germline V gives CDR1 SSHAT, CDR2 FNYEAQ (reference sequence). In DNA form, the CDR3 reads TGTGCTAGCAGCTTAGGCCAGGGAAGTCAAGAGCAGTACTTC. As protein: CASSLGQGSQEQYF.

On this clone: Other nucleotide sequences from this sample produce the same CDR3. The rearrangement uses TRBV5-1 and TRBJ2-7, with TRBD1 matching over 10 bases. V gave up 4 bases and J gave up 2 bases; unmatched junction bases: 3. CDR1 is SGHRS, CDR2 YFSETQ, per germline. This CDR3 region has 14 residues. Here the CDR3 DNA reads TGCGCCAGCAGCCTCGGACAGGGGGCCTACGAGCAGTACTTC. Amino acids: CASSLGQGAYEQYF.

The DNA for the CDR3 is TGTGCCAGCAGCTTAGCAATCGACAGCTCCTACGAGCAGTACTTC. It encodes CASSLAIDSSYEQYF. The chain joins TRBV7-2 to TRBJ2-7, with D perhaps TRBD1 (5 bases). The CDR3 is 15 amino acids. Germline V gene data show CDR1 as SGHTA and CDR2 as FQGNSA. Deletions cut 0 bases from V and 0 bases from J, with 9 bases between.

The rearrangement uses TRBV29-1 and TRBJ2-5; 7 bases align to TRBD1. Trimming cost V 2 bases and J 5 bases; bases outside gene matches: 8. This CDR3 is built from 14 residues. Germline V gives CDR1 SQVTM, CDR2 ANQGSEA. The CDR3 DNA reads as TGCAGCGTTGAAAGGCAAGGGGGCAGGGAGACCCAGTACTTC. Translated: CSVERQGGRETQYF.

About this clone: The identical CDR3 is also encoded by other nucleotide sequences in the sample. The chain joins TRBV11-2 to TRBJ1-1; TRBD1 is a possible D gene (5 bases). The CDR3 totals 14 residues. V lost 1 base and J lost 1, with 7 bases in between. Germline V gives CDR1 SGHAT, CDR2 FQNNGV. CDR3 amino acids: CASSLVGGNTEAFF. CDR3 nucleotides: TGTGCCAGCAGCTTAGTCGGGGGGAACACTGAAGCTTTCTTT.

This chain uses TRBV19 with TRBJ2-7; 9 bases agree with TRBD1. CDR3 length: 14 amino acids. Unmatched junction bases numbered 7, after V lost 6 bases and J lost 4 bases. From germline, CDR1 is LNHDA and CDR2 SQIVND (reference sequence). The CDR3 DNA sequence: TGTGCCAGTAGCGCCGGGACAGGGTTTTACGAGCAGTACTTC. Its translation: CASSAGTGFYEQYF.

J is TRBJ2-1 and V is TRBV9, with D possibly being TRBD2 (6 bases). V was shortened by 4 bases and J by 0 bases, with 20 bases between the two germline ends. The CDR3 has 18 residues. Looked up from germline, CDR1 is SGDLS and CDR2 is YYNGEE. The chain's CDR3 is CASSPEGLDGSSYNEQFF. The DNA for the CDR3 is TGTGCCAGCAGCCCAGAAGGGCTTGACGGGAGCTCCTACAATGAGCAGTTCTTC.

The chain has TRBV5-1 and TRBJ2-3; 7 bases are shared with TRBD2. Trimming cost V 6 bases and J 1 base; bases outside gene matches: 2. CDR1 is SGHRS and CDR2 is YFSETQ in the germline V gene. The CDR3 consists of 13 residues. The CDR3 region has the DNA TGCGCCAGCACCCTAGCGGGCACAGATACGCAGTATTTT. This translates into CASTLAGTDTQYF.

Turning to this clone: The junction and the germline gene differ at one end; a read error may be behind it. At the DNA level, this CDR3 is encoded by other sequences in the same sample as well. The chain combines TRBV30 with TRBJ1-2; 7 nucleotides agree with TRBD1. The CDR3 runs 13 residues. Germline lookup yields CDR1 GTSNPN and CDR2 SVGIG (reference sequence). The DNA for the CDR3 is TGCGCCTGTGGCAGGGACAGAGGCTATGGCTACACCTTC. Translating it yields CACGRDRGYGYTF.

The CDR3: CASSILLASGVHNEQFF. DNA of the CDR3: TGTGCCAGTAGTATACTTCTGGCTAGCGGGGTCCACAATGAGCAGTTCTTC. The chain has TRBV19 and TRBJ2-1; 9 nucleotides line up with TRBD2. The CDR3 has 17 amino acids. Germline lookup yields CDR1 LNHDA and CDR2 SQIVND (reference sequence). V lost 2 bases to trimming and J lost 5 bases; unmatched junction nucleotides: 10.

The gene calls are TRBV5-1 and TRBJ2-1; 11 positions match TRBD2. The CDR3 is made up of 16 amino acids. Germline CDR1 and CDR2: SGHRS and YFSETQ. Losses at the gene ends were 4 bases for V and 7 bases for J; bases not matched to a gene: 10. The CDR3 is CASSGLAGGPGNEQFF. In DNA, the CDR3 is TGCGCCAGCAGCGGATTAGCGGGGGGGCCGGGGAATGAGCAGTTCTTC.

The chain uses TRBV4-3 and TRBJ1-4; TRBD1 aligns across 10 bases. CDR1 and CDR2 from the germline V gene are LGHNA and YSLEER. The CDR3 sequence is 14 residues long. Losses at the gene ends were 1 base for V and 7 bases for J; bases not matched to a gene: 0. The DNA of the CDR3 is TGCGCCAGCAGCCAAGGACAGGGGGCTGAAAAACTGTTTTTT. Its translation is CASSQGQGAEKLFF.

This chain links TRBV27 with TRBJ2-7, with a weak D call TRBD1 (5 bases). V was trimmed by 0 bases and J by 6 bases, leaving 15 bases between them. The CDR3 is 15 residues long. Germline V gene lookup returns CDR1 MNHEY and CDR2 SMNVEV (reference sequence). CDR3 loop: CASSLSAGPTGEQYF. CDR3 coding DNA: TGTGCCAGCAGTTTATCCGCAGGGCCCACGGGCGAGCAGTACTTC.

The chain has TRBV7-9 and TRBJ1-1, with D possibly matching TRBD1 (6 bases). Germline CDR1 is SEHNR and CDR2 is FQNEAQ (reference sequence). This CDR3 contains 14 residues. Deletions cut 5 bases from V and 0 bases from J, with 10 bases between. The CDR3 DNA is TGTGCCAGCAGCCTTGGACAGATGAACACTGAAGCTTTCTTT. Protein: CASSLGQMNTEAFF.

V gene TRBV5-1 combines with J gene TRBJ2-7, with D perhaps matching TRBD1 (6 bases). Trimming took off 4 bases at V and 0 bases at J, with 14 bases between the two ends. CDR3 length: 15 residues. Germline CDR1 is SGHRS and CDR2 is YFSETQ. The CDR3 reads CASSRQVPSSYEQYF. For the CDR3, the DNA is TGCGCCAGCAGCCGACAGGTCCCTAGCTCCTACGAGCAGTACTTC.

This clone appeared once. This chain connects TRBV7-2 to TRBJ2-7, with 12 bases matching TRBD2. Germline V gene lookup returns CDR1 SGHTA and CDR2 FQGNSA. Germline trimming cut 1 base from V and 12 bases from J; bases unmatched to any gene: 4. This CDR3 is 13 amino acids long. Here the CDR3 reads CASSLGLAGAWYF. The CDR3 DNA is TGTGCCAGCAGCTTAGGACTAGCGGGAGCGTGGTACTTC.

The CDR3 protein is CASSWDIGTTDTQYF. Here the CDR3 DNA reads TGTGCCAGCAGCTGGGACATCGGAACCACAGATACGCAGTATTTT. This chain connects TRBV6-5 to TRBJ2-3; D is perhaps TRBD1 (6 bases). The germline V gene encodes CDR1 MNHEY and CDR2 SVGAGI. The V end lost 6 bases, the J end lost 2 bases, and 15 bases lay between the germline ends. The CDR3 runs 15 residues.

This chain uses TRBV5-1 with TRBJ1-3; TRBD1 matches 9 bases. V shed 1 base, J shed 0 bases, and the junction held 17 bases outside the gene matches. This CDR3 spans 21 amino acids. From germline, CDR1 is SGHRS and CDR2 YFSETQ. The CDR3 here is CASSLKFFAGTGTSSGNTIYF. The CDR3 nucleotides read TGCGCCAGCAGCTTGAAATTCTTTGCCGGGACAGGGACCTCCTCTGGAAACACCATATATTTT.

This clone came up once. The rearrangement links TRBV4-1 to TRBJ2-3; D is perhaps TRBD2 (5 bases). The CDR3 totals 16 residues. Between the trimmed V and J ends, which lost 4 bases and 5 bases, there was a span of 19 bases. Germline V gene lookup returns CDR1 MGHRA and CDR2 YSYEKL. In DNA form, the CDR3 reads TGCGCCAGCAGCCGACGTCGGAGGCTGGATGTAGATACGCAGTATTTT. Its protein is CASSRRRRLDVDTQYF.